The entry that follows covers one TCR beta chain sequence. This clonotype was counted at least ten times. The clone's antigen remains unknown. Per-nucleotide qualities are absent, and no much larger clonotype sits a single base away. V has 7 bases trimmed and J has 5 bases trimmed; junction bases matching no gene number 6. The CDR3 goes from the cysteine to the phenylalanine over 14 residues. The read is trimmed to its CDR3 DNA, 42 bases read in frame from base 1. CDR1 and CDR2 (KGHDR, SFDVKD) derive from the germline V gene. These data come from a study of Graves' ophthalmopathy and Graves' hyperthyroidism (dated by TCRdb to 2016 to 2019). Study-level background: Peripheral blood was collected at initial diagnosis, prior to any treatment. In over five hyperthyroidism patients, the T-cell repertoires found in thyroid tissue were compared with those found in blood. In total, 135 blood samples were TCR-sequenced: 40 to 45 ophthalmopathy, approximately 75 hyperthyroidism and some 17 hyperthyroidism-to-ophthalmopathy patients. A discovery set of 95 to 100 patients (more than 40 ophthalmopathy, 55 to 60 stable hyperthyroidism) was enrolled to explore V-J signatures distinguishing ophthalmopathy from hyperthyroidism. To tell Graves' ophthalmopathy apart from Graves' hyperthyroidism, and to predict which patients would progress to ophthalmopathy, the study relied on TCR beta repertoire signatures. The independent validation cohort included approximately 19 hyperthyroidism patients plus 17 patients who later progressed from hyperthyroidism to ophthalmopathy. After sampling, hyperthyroidism patients received methimazole starting at 30 mg daily, and ophthalmopathy patients received high-dose intravenous methylprednisolone. Overall study results and their limits: In validation, the model predicted ophthalmopathy progression with roughly 68% sensitivity and 72.22% specificity; eleven to twelve predicted patients were CT-confirmed with GO in a median of 6.5 months. Sample size was not predetermined statistically, and investigators were not blinded to group allocation. Among expanded thyroid clonotypes with frequency above 0.001, most also showed up in blood, which suggests that blood repertoires may reflect the thyroid immune response. In cross-validation, the 13-signature model distinguished ophthalmopathy from stable hyperthyroidism with less than 90% sensitivity and about 81% specificity, while in the test set the corresponding values were about 80% and 75%.

For repertoire sequencing, the TCR beta CDR3 regions were amplified from RNA transcripts. The first round was an RT-PCR using HTBI primers with the Qiagen OneStep RT-PCR kit, and this first round was followed by a second-round multiplex PCR, then size selection and purification. Libraries were sequenced on an Illumina HiSeq2000 using paired-end 100 bp reads. The published analysis was carried out like this. SOAPnuke was used to process the reads, throwing out any read that had adapters, had uncalled bases, had a mean Phred below 15, or lacked an exact constant-primer or identifier match. High-quality paired reads were merged with COPE v1.2.5. Unique nucleotide sequences were defined as clonotypes and aligned to IMGT TRB V, D and J references using MiTCR v1.1. The analysis was limited to V-J combinations with a frequency above 0.0001, which together covered approximately 99% of repertoires. For each V-J combination, a TCR clonal expansion and chaos score was defined as F50 clonal expansion divided by the chaos observed in the TCRdist matrix. Welch's t-statistics and random forest were used to reduce features to about a dozen V-J combinations, which were fed into a naive Bayes classifier. The similarity between thyroid and blood repertoires was quantified using the Morisita-Horn index. TCRdb's own reprocessing of the public reads used fastp at Q25 and MiXCR and kept productive beta chains. Each CDR3 protein appears once, grouped with its most common genes and DNA. The V and J calls were determined by TCRdb, not by the authors. In this sample the table shows over 650,000 distinct CDR3 sequences, roughly 39% of which occur a single time. The top ten clones comprise roughly 3% of the sample.

The ophthalmopathy patients had moderately to severely active disease, with a Clinical Activity Score of 3 or higher, a NOSPECS grade of 4 or higher, and a disease duration of less than 3 months. Anyone with other autoimmune diseases, uncontrolled infections, pregnancy or lactation was excluded from the study. Clinical symptoms, serum thyroxine, TRAb, thyroid ultrasound and orbital computed tomography were used for diagnosis. PBMCs were isolated from about 9.1 ml of fresh peripheral blood by Ficoll-Paque density gradient centrifugation. Trizol reagent was used to extract the total RNA, and its quality was then checked on an Agilent 2100 Bioanalyzer.

The receptor chain draws on TRBV24-1 and TRBJ2-2, with 7 middle bases fitting TRBD2. Sequencing was performed on peripheral blood. The receptor was derived from an adult man with Graves' ophthalmopathy. Read as DNA, the sequence is TGTGCCACCAGAACGGGGGGTGGAACCGGGGAGCTGTTTTTT. Its protein is CATRTGGGTGELFF.